The 7 T cell receptor beta chains listed next were all sequenced from one sample in a study of T-cell reconstitution after alpha-beta-depleted transplantation in children. The TCRbeta library incorporated unique molecular identifiers. TCRdb redid the calling of the PCR reads with MiXCR, one entry per CDR3 protein. The table shows 40,000 to 60,000 distinct CDR3 sequences, with roughly 8.7% occurring only once. Sample: PBMCs, mostly from graft donor cells, taken 60 days after TCRalphabeta/CD19-depleted stem cell transplant. These receptors originate from a male patient aged 2-9 years who had a stem cell transplant for chronic granulomatous disease, so the T cells may come from the graft donor.

In this sample, this clonotype turned up a few times. The V gene is TRBV5-5, the J gene TRBJ2-5, with D tentatively TRBD2 (5 bases). Trimming removed 0 bases at V and 0 bases at J, with 6 bases between. The CDR3 loop spans 14 amino acids. Germline lookup yields CDR1 SGHKS and CDR2 YYEKEE (reference sequence). The CDR3 loop reads CASSLGRDQETQYF. CDR3 bases: TGTGCCAGCAGCTTGGGGCGGGACCAAGAGACCCAGTACTTC.

This clonotype was seen only a few times. This chain links TRBV28 with TRBJ2-1; D call uncertain. This CDR3 is 14 amino acids long. Germline CDR1 and CDR2: MDHEN and SYDVKM. The V end lost 9 bases, the J end lost 6 bases, and 18 bases lay between the germline ends. The CDR3 nucleotides are TGTGCCAGGGGCCCCGGGCTCGTCGTCAATGAGCAGTTCTTC. This gives the protein CARGPGLVVNEQFF.

V usage is TRBV12-2 and J usage is TRBJ2-5; TRBD2, the D gene given by the table, was not confirmed from the DNA. TRBV12-2 is a pseudogene locus. The CDR3 sequence is 17 residues long. The CDR3 is CASRLVGAGGPSETQYF. DNA of the CDR3: TGTGCAAGTCGCTTAGTAGGAGCGGGAGGGCCTTCGGAGACCCAGTACTTC.

This clonotype was seen ten or more times. The chain combines TRBV30 with TRBJ2-1; maybe TRBD1 (6 bases). Germline V CDR1 and CDR2: GTSNPN, SVGIG (reference sequence). The CDR3 has 11 residues. V gave up 8 bases and J gave up 6 bases, with 11 bases separating them. The CDR3 protein is CARGLSNEQFF. The CDR3 DNA sequence: TGTGCCAGGGGGTTGAGCAATGAGCAGTTCTTC.

This clonotype was recorded at least ten times. The genes are TRBV11-2 and TRBJ2-3; TRBD2 agrees at 10 bases. J gave up 0 bases and V 1 base, and 4 bases lay outside the gene matches. The CDR3 loop spans 17 amino acids. The germline CDR1 and CDR2 sequences are SGHAT and FQNNGV. CDR3 DNA sequence: TGTGCCAGCAGCTTAGGGGTAGCGGGAGGAAGCACAGATACGCAGTATTTT. Protein: CASSLGVAGGSTDTQYF.

This clonotype showed up many times. V usage is TRBV12-3 or TRBV12-4 and J usage is TRBJ1-5; D not resolved. The CDR3 contains 14 residues. V was trimmed by 9 bases and J by 2 bases, leaving 14 bases between them. This chain's CDR3 is CARGGPCRNQPQHF. The CDR3 coding sequence is TGTGCCAGGGGAGGACCGTGCCGCAATCAGCCCCAGCATTTT.

This clonotype has ten or more counts. This CDR3 is CSANRGNYGYTF. CDR3 DNA sequence: TGCAGTGCTAACAGGGGAAACTATGGCTACACCTTC. The chain carries TRBV20-1 and TRBJ1-2, with 7 bases aligning to TRBD1. V lost 4 bases, J lost 2 bases, and 1 base stayed unmatched. This CDR3 has 12 amino acids. Looked up from germline, CDR1 is DFQATT and CDR2 is SNEGSKA (reference sequence).